The clone carrying this T cell receptor (beta chain) appeared once. In the source study's methods: Estimates of nucleated cell counts were drawn from the amplification of reference gene primers. TCRdb's table, derived via immunoSEQ multiplex PCR, lists solely in-frame clones and lacks some. V, J and clone size were drawn from that table, and D and trimming were deduced from the DNA. The repertoire includes about 300,000 clones, 85% to 90% of them detected once, and 8.5% to 12% sits in the top ten. The study drew participants aged about 18 to 89 years from some 23 US areas. For recovered donors of Cohort 3, there were two negative PCRs, clearance, or symptom resolution. This sample is drawn from a study of blood T cell repertoires in COVID-19. The CDR3 is 11 amino acids. The V end was cut by 5 bases, the J end by 6 bases, with 5 bases between.

The sequenced sample consisted of PBMCs or T cells enriched from blood (not recorded which). The chain joins TRBV12-3 or TRBV12-4 to TRBJ1-5; no clear D gene. The sequence derives from a young woman who had recovered from COVID-19. In DNA, the CDR3 is TGTGCCAGCAGTCTCGGTCAGCCCCAGCATTTT. Protein product: CASSLGQPQHF.